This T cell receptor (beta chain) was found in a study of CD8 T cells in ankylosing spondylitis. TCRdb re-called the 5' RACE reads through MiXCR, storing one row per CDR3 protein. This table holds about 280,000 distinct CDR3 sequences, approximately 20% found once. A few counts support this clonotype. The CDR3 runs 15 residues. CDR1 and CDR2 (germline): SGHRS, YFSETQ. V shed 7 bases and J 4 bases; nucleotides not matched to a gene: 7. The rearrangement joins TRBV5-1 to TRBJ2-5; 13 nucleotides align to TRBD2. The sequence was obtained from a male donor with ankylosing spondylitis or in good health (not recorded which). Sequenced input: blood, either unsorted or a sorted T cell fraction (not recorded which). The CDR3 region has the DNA TGCGCCAGCTCCGAACTAGCGGGAGGGCCAGAGACCCAGTACTTC. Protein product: CASSELAGGPETQYF.